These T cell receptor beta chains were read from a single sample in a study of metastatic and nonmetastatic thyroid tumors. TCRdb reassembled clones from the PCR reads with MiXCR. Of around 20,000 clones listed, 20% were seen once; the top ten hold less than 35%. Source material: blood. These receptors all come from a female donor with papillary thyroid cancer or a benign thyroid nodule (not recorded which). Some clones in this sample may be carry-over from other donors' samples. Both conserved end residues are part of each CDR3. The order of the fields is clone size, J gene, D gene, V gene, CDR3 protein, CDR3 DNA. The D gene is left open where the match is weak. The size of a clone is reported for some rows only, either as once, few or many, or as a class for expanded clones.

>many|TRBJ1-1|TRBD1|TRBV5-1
CASSDSTGVATEAFF
TGCGCCAGCAGCGACTCGACAGGGGTGGCCACTGAAGCTTTCTTT
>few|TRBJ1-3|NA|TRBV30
CAWTEGLSGNTIYF
TGTGCCTGGACGGAGGGCCTCTCTGGAAACACCATATATTTT
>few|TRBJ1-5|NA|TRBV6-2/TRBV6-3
CASTSRGRGVNQPQHF
TGTGCCTCTACGTCGCGGGGGCGAGGTGTGAATCAGCCCCAGCATTTT
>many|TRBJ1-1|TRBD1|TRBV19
CASGDRDNTEAFF
TGTGCCAGTGGGGACAGGGACAACACTGAAGCTTTCTTT
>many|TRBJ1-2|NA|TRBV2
CASSWMEGASGYTF
TGTGCCAGCAGCTGGATGGAAGGGGCGTCTGGCTACACCTTC
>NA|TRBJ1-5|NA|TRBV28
CASSDWRQPQHF
TGTGCCAGCAGCGATTGGCGTCAGCCCCAGCATTTT
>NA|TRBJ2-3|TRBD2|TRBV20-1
CSAGDRKRGTATDTQYF
TGCAGTGCTGGAGATAGGAAGCGGGGGACTGCCACAGATACGCAGTATTTT
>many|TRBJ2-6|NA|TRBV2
CASSPDRSGANVLTF
TGTGCCAGCAGTCCCGACAGATCTGGGGCCAACGTCCTGACTTTC
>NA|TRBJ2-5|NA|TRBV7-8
CASSLAGSGAQYF
TGTGCCAGCAGCTTAGCGGGGTCCGGGGCCCAGTACTTC
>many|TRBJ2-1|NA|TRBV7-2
CASSLGAGTYNEQFF
TGTGCCAGCAGCTTAGGGGCGGGAACATACAATGAGCAGTTCTTC
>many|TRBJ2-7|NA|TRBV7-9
CASSLSFGVYEQYF
TGTGCCAGCAGCTTATCATTTGGAGTCTACGAGCAGTACTTC
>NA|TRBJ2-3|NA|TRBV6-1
CASSEYSRLVTDTQYF
TGTGCCAGCAGTGAATATAGCCGGTTAGTCACAGATACGCAGTATTTT
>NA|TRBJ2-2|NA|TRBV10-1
CANSPQAWELFF
TGCGCCAACAGCCCACAGGCCTGGGAGCTGTTTTTT
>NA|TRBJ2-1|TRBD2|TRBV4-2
CASSQALAGGLNEQFF
TGTGCCAGCAGCCAAGCTCTAGCGGGGGGGCTGAATGAGCAGTTCTTC
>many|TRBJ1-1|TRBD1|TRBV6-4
CASSDTIWDRVKGNTEAFF
TGTGCCAGCAGTGACACTATATGGGACAGGGTTAAGGGGAACACTGAAGCTTTCTTT
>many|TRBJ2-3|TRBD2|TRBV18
CASSPGSGSTDTQYF
TGTGCCAGCTCACCAGGTAGCGGGAGCACAGATACGCAGTATTTT
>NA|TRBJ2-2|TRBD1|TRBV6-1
CASRWTGNTGDLFF
TGTGCCAGCAGGTGGACAGGAAACACCGGGGATCTGTTTTTT
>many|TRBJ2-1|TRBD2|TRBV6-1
CASIEAGWGSRNEQFF
TGTGCCAGCATAGAAGCGGGGTGGGGGTCTCGGAATGAGCAGTTCTTC
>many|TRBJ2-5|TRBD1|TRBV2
CASKAGGQETQYF
TGTGCCAGCAAGGCAGGGGGACAAGAGACCCAGTACTTC
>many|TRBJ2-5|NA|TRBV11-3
CASNSIRAETQYF
TGTGCCAGCAATTCTATCAGGGCTGAGACCCAGTACTTC
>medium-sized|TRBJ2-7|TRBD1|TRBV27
CASSLFGTGGYEQYF
TGTGCCAGCAGTTTATTCGGGACAGGGGGGTACGAGCAGTACTTC
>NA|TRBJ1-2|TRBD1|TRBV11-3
CASSSTRTGPYGYTF
TGTGCCAGCAGCTCGACACGGACAGGGCCCTATGGCTACACCTTC
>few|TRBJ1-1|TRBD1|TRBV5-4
CASSLAGGTGAFF
TGTGCCAGCAGCTTGGCAGGGGGAACTGGAGCTTTCTTT
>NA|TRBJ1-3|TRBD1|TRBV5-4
CASSLGGDRGAGNTIYF
TGTGCCAGCAGCTTGGGGGGCGACAGGGGCGCTGGAAACACCATATATTTT
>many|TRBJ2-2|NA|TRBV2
CASSVEGAGELFF
TGTGCCAGCAGTGTCGAGGGGGCCGGGGAGCTGTTTTTT
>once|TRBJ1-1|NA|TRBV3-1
CASSQGNGMNTEAFF
TGTGCCAGCAGCCAAGGGAACGGAATGAACACTGAAGCTTTCTTT
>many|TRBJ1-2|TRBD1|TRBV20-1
CSAADRLNYGYTF
TGCAGTGCTGCGGACAGGTTAAACTATGGCTACACCTTC
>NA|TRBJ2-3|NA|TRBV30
CAWSVQEADTQYF
TGTGCCTGGAGTGTACAGGAGGCAGATACGCAGTATTTT
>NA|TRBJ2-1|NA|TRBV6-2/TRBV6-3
CASSIREEDNEQFF
TGTGCCAGCAGCATAAGGGAAGAGGACAATGAGCAGTTCTTC
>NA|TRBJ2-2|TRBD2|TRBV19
CASSRGLAANTGELFF
TGTGCCAGTAGTAGGGGACTAGCGGCGAACACCGGGGAGCTGTTTTTT
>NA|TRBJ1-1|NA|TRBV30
CAWSEASGTEAFF
TGTGCCTGGAGTGAGGCTTCAGGCACTGAAGCTTTCTTT
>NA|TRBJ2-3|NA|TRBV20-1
CSASLWGVTQYF
TGCAGTGCGAGTTTATGGGGAGTCACGCAGTATTTT
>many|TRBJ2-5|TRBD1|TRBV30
CAWRVGPTGFETQYF
TGTGCCTGGAGGGTAGGCCCGACAGGGTTCGAGACCCAGTACTTC
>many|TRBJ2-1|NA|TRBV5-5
CASSFQSYNEQFF
TGTGCCAGCAGCTTTCAGAGTTACAATGAGCAGTTCTTC
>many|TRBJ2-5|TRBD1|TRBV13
CASSPQEDRGETQYF
TGTGCCAGCAGCCCCCAGGAGGACAGGGGGGAGACCCAGTACTTC
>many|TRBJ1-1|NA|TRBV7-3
CASSVDGNTEAFF
TGTGCCAGCAGCGTAGATGGGAACACTGAAGCTTTCTTT
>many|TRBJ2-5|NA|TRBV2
CASSEGPGGDETQYF
TGTGCCAGCAGTGAAGGCCCAGGGGGGGATGAGACCCAGTACTTC
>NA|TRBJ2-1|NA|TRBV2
CASREGFEQFF
TGTGCCAGCAGGGAGGGTTTCGAGCAGTTCTTC
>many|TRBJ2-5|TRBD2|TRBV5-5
CASSSNSGGETQYF
TGTGCCAGCAGCTCTAACTCGGGAGGTGAGACCCAGTACTTC
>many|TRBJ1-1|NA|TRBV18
CASSPPGNTEAFF
TGTGCCAGCTCACCTCCCGGGAACACTGAAGCTTTCTTT
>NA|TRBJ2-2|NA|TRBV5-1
CASSLRQWATTGELFF
TGCGCCAGCAGTCTCCGACAGTGGGCGACCACCGGGGAGCTGTTTTTT
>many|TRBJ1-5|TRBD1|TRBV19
CASRSGGAGQPQHF
TGTGCCAGTAGGTCAGGGGGCGCCGGTCAGCCCCAGCATTTT
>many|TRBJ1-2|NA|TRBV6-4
CASSPGGQPYGYTF
TGTGCCAGCAGTCCGGGAGGACAGCCCTATGGCTACACCTTC